These 29 T cell receptor beta chains originate from one sample sequenced in a study of blood T cells in healthy people across ages. The use of a sample-barcoded 5' primer and a J-beta primer mix characterized a second PCR of roughly 6 to 11 cycles. Using its own MiXCR run on the 5' RACE reads, TCRdb lists one record per CDR3 protein. The sample has roughly 800,000 distinct CDR3 sequences; roughly 64% are singletons. Sequencing was done on a sample of blood. Source of these receptors: a man aged 25-45 years in good health.

This chain connects TRBV28 to TRBJ1-2, with TRBD1 matching 8 bases. From germline, CDR1 is MDHEN and CDR2 SYDVKM. Trimming took 8 bases from V and 3 from J; bases not matched to a gene: 8. The CDR3 has 14 amino acids. The DNA for the CDR3 is TGTGCCAGCCGTGGACAGGGACATTACTATGGCTACACCTTC. This encodes CASRGQGHYYGYTF.

In its sample, this clonotype was seen a few times. The chain recombines TRBV29-1 with TRBJ2-5; D perhaps matches TRBD1 (6 bases). Deletions cut 0 bases from V and 5 bases from J, with 19 bases between. Germline values: CDR1 SQVTM, CDR2 ANQGSEA. This CDR3 has 16 residues. In DNA form, the CDR3 reads TGCAGCGTTGAAGAAAGACAGGAAATATCTCGGGAGACCCAGTACTTC. Its translation is CSVEERQEISRETQYF.

The J gene is TRBJ2-3, the V gene TRBV12-3 or TRBV12-4, with 9 positions matching TRBD2. The CDR3 runs 16 residues. V dropped 2 bases and J dropped 6; count of bases not matched to a gene: 9. DNA of the CDR3: TGTGCCAGCAGTTTACCGCTAGCGGGGAGACCTGATACGCAGTATTTT. Protein: CASSLPLAGRPDTQYF.

This sequence joins TRBV29-1 and TRBJ2-7; 7 nucleotides align to TRBD2. This CDR3 spans 14 amino acids. J lost 4 bases, V lost 1 base, and 7 bases had no gene match. Per germline, CDR1 SQVTM and CDR2 ANQGSEA. The CDR3 DNA sequence: TGCAGCGTTGAAGGCGGCAGCGGGGCGTACGAGCAGTACTTC. Amino acid sequence: CSVEGGSGAYEQYF.

V gene TRBV5-1 combines with J gene TRBJ2-3; D gene unclear. This CDR3 spans 13 amino acids. V gave up 3 bases and J gave up 1 base, with 6 bases separating them. The germline CDR1 and CDR2 sequences are SGHRS and YFSETQ. CDR3 sequence: CASSSAGTDTQYF. The CDR3 DNA reads TGCGCCAGCAGCTCCGCCGGCACAGATACGCAGTATTTT.

This clonotype has only one observation. V gene TRBV18 combines with J gene TRBJ2-4; 8 bases map to TRBD2. The DNA end is a closer match to TRBJ2-5, so the J assignment may be wrong. The germline V gene encodes CDR1 KGHSH and CDR2 LQKENI. CDR3 size: 15 residues. CDR3 in amino acids: CASSELAADQETQYF. The CDR3 DNA reads as TGTGCCAGCTCCGAACTAGCGGCCGACCAAGAGACCCAGTACTTC.

The chain employs TRBV7-2 and TRBJ2-4, with 7 bases fitting TRBD2. The CDR3 length is 14 residues. Germline V gene data show CDR1 as SGHTA and CDR2 as FQGNSA. The junction had 7 bases not matched to a gene; V was cut back by 5 bases and J by 6 bases. CDR3 nucleotide sequence: TGTGCCAGCAGCGAGGGAGGGTCCTTAAACATTCAGTACTTC. Protein product: CASSEGGSLNIQYF.

This sequence joins TRBV20-1 and TRBJ2-7; no definite D call. The V end lost 4 bases, the J end lost 2 bases, and 12 bases lay between the germline ends. CDR1 DFQATT and CDR2 SNEGSKA come from the germline V gene (reference sequence). CDR3 size: 13 residues. Here the CDR3 DNA reads TGCAGTGCTAATGAAGGGTTCCCCTACGAGCAGTACTTC. As protein: CSANEGFPYEQYF.

The chain employs TRBV7-9 and TRBJ2-4, with TRBD1 matching 9 bases. The tail of the sequence fits TRBJ2-7 better, so the J call may be wrong. Germline loops: CDR1 SEHNR, CDR2 FQNEAQ (reference sequence). CDR3 length: 15 residues. CDR3 nucleotides: TGTGCCAGCAGCCCGAGCCGGGACAGGGTAGACGAGCAGTACTTC. Translation: CASSPSRDRVDEQYF.

V gene TRBV5-6 combines with J gene TRBJ2-7; D possibly corresponds to TRBD1 (5 bases). CDR1 and CDR2 from the germline V gene are SGHDT and YYEEEE. Trimming removed 0 bases at V and 5 bases at J, with 9 bases between. The CDR3 covers 13 residues. DNA for the CDR3: TGTGCCAGCAGCTTGGCCGTCAGGGACGAGCAGTACTTC. This encodes CASSLAVRDEQYF.

This clonotype occurred a few times. V usage is TRBV20-1 and J usage is TRBJ2-7; 8 bases align to TRBD2. CDR1 and CDR2 from the germline V gene are DFQATT and SNEGSKA (reference sequence). The CDR3 contains 13 residues. The V segment lost 3 bases and the J segment 7 bases; nucleotides outside the gene matches: 8. The CDR3 region has the DNA TGCAGTGCTAGGACCCGGGAGGGCGGGGAGCAGTACTTC. Protein: CSARTREGGEQYF.

The V and J genes are TRBV4-2 and TRBJ2-1; 11 nucleotides align to TRBD2. V was clipped by 2 bases and J by 2 bases; unmatched bases: 5. Germline V lookup: CDR1 LGHNA, CDR2 YNFKEQ. This CDR3 has 17 amino acids. In nucleotides, the CDR3 is TGTGCCAGCAGCCAACTCCTAGCGGGAGGAGCCTACAATGAGCAGTTCTTC. Protein: CASSQLLAGGAYNEQFF.

This rearrangement joins TRBV5-1 to TRBJ1-2, with a tentative D call TRBD1 (6 bases). Trimming pared 2 bases from V and 5 bases from J, leaving 13 bases between. The germline gives CDR1 SGHRS, CDR2 YFSETQ. CDR3 size: 14 residues. The CDR3 sequence: CASSLLGTSYGYTF. The CDR3 bases are TGCGCCAGCAGCTTACTCGGGACATCTTATGGCTACACCTTC. Complete variable domain (other parts from reference TRBV5-1 and TRBJ1-2): KAGVTQTPRYLIKTRGQQVTLSCSPISGHRSVSWYQQTPGQGLQFLFEYFSETQRNKGNFPGRFSGRQFSNSRSEMNVSTLELGDSALYLCASSLLGTSYGYTFGSGTRLTVV.

V gene TRBV5-6 combines with J gene TRBJ1-5; D unresolved. V lost 5 bases and J lost 1, with 13 bases in between. Germline V CDR1 and CDR2: SGHDT, YYEEEE. CDR3 length equals 15 residues. The CDR3 region is CASRRLDSSNQPQHF. The CDR3, as DNA: TGTGCCAGCAGGAGGTTGGACTCAAGCAATCAGCCCCAGCATTTT.

This clonotype was picked up a small number of times. The J gene is TRBJ2-7, the V gene TRBV4-3, with a weak D call TRBD2 (6 bases). Germline CDR1 and CDR2: LGHNA and YSLEER. With 0 bases removed from V and 4 bases from J, the gap between germline ends came to 16 bases. CDR3 size: 16 residues. The DNA for the CDR3 is TGCGCCAGCAGCCAAGATACGGGGGAGGATGGTTACGAGCAGTACTTC. Its translation is CASSQDTGEDGYEQYF.

V gene TRBV11-2 combines with J gene TRBJ2-7, with unresolved D. The CDR3 has 12 residues. The germline CDR1 and CDR2 sequences are SGHAT and FQNNGV. V was pared by 5 bases and J by 0 bases, with 5 bases between. CDR3 DNA: TGTGCCAGCAGCGCGGTCTCCTACGAGCAGTACTTC. It translates to CASSAVSYEQYF.

The chain employs TRBV13 and TRBJ2-7; D is ambiguous. V dropped 4 bases and J dropped 6 bases, with 7 bases sitting between them. The length of the CDR3 is 11 residues. Germline CDR1 is PRHDT and CDR2 is FYEKMQ (reference sequence). The CDR3 region is CASSSEREQYF. DNA of the CDR3: TGTGCCAGCAGCTCGGAACGCGAGCAGTACTTC.

On this clonotype itself: A clone one base away is much larger, so this may be a read error. V and J are TRBV7-9 and TRBJ2-1; 7 bases agree with TRBD2. The length of the CDR3 is 13 residues. The germline gives CDR1 SEHNR, CDR2 FQNEAQ (reference sequence). The CDR3 sequence is CANSPGGSNEQFF. CDR3 coding DNA: TGTGCCAACAGCCCCGGGGGGAGCAATGAGCAGTTCTTC. The full variable domain, its missing parts supplied by reference TRBV7-9 and TRBJ2-1, is DTGVSQNPRHKITKRGQNVTFRCDPISEHNRLYWYRQTLGQGPEFLTYFQNEAQLEKSRLLSDRFSAERPKGSFSTLEIQRTEQGDSAMYLCANSPGGSNEQFFGPGTRLTVL.

The rearrangement joins TRBV20-1 to TRBJ2-7, with TRBD1 matching 11 bases. The CDR3 spans 14 residues. Germline V gene sequence: CDR1 DFQATT, CDR2 SNEGSKA (reference sequence). J lost 4 bases, V lost 5 bases, and 7 bases had no gene match. CDR3 loop: CSAEDRGQGYEQYF. As DNA, the CDR3 is TGCAGTGCTGAGGACAGGGGGCAAGGTTACGAGCAGTACTTC.

There are many counts of this clonotype. This rearrangement joins TRBV10-3 to TRBJ2-5; D ambiguous. Between the trimmed V and J ends, which lost 5 bases and 0 bases, there was a span of 7 bases. Germline assignment: CDR1 ENHRY and CDR2 SYGVKD. The CDR3 has 13 amino acids. CDR3 amino acids: CAISPHDQETQYF. The CDR3 DNA reads as TGTGCCATCAGTCCCCATGACCAAGAGACCCAGTACTTC.

This clonotype came up a few times. The CDR3 loop reads CSARDPRLTSGGFDGETQYF. The CDR3 nucleotides read TGCAGTGCTAGAGATCCACGTCTAACTAGCGGGGGGTTCGATGGAGAGACCCAGTACTTC. The chain is built from TRBV20-1 and TRBJ2-5; 12 nucleotides align to TRBD2. The CDR3 runs to 20 residues. Trimming removed 0 bases from V and 4 bases from J; junction bases left unmatched: 18. Germline CDR1 and CDR2: DFQATT and SNEGSKA (reference sequence).

The genes are TRBV6-6 and TRBJ2-5; 11 bases align to TRBD2. CDR3 size: 16 residues. V shed 5 bases, J shed 6 bases, and the junction held 11 bases outside the gene matches. The V gene's germline CDR1 is MNHNY and CDR2 SVGAGI (reference sequence). Written as DNA, the CDR3 is TGTGCCAGCAGTAAACTAGCGGGGGCGGGAGGAAAGACCCAGTACTTC. Translating gives CASSKLAGAGGKTQYF.

As to this clonotype: At one of its ends the junction is not consistent with the germline gene, which may arise from a read error. V and J are TRBV7-9 and TRBJ1-2, with D possibly TRBD1 on 5 matching bases. The CDR3 is 12 amino acids. CDR1 and CDR2 (germline): SEHNR, FQNEAQ (reference sequence). The CDR3 nucleotides read TGTGCCGGCAGCCCCCAGGGACATGGCTACACCTTC. It is translated as CAGSPQGHGYTF.

J is TRBJ2-1 and V is TRBV9, with a tentative D call TRBD2 (6 bases). Per germline, CDR1 SGDLS and CDR2 YYNGEE. CDR3 length: 14 amino acids. Trimming took off 1 base at V and 8 bases at J, with 13 bases between the two ends. The DNA of the CDR3 is TGTGCCAGCAGCGTACGGGGTTGGGGGGATGAGCAGTTCTTC. Protein sequence: CASSVRGWGDEQFF.

This chain connects TRBV7-2 to TRBJ2-1; D ambiguous. The CDR3 extends over 14 amino acids. Germline CDR1 and CDR2: SGHTA and FQGNSA. Trimming took 5 bases from V and 5 from J, leaving 13 bases between them. The CDR3 DNA reads TGTGCCAGCAGCCCAGACTTGTCGAACAATGAGCAGTTCTTC. Translation: CASSPDLSNNEQFF.

The chain is built from TRBV6-2 or TRBV6-3 and TRBJ2-7, with D uncertain. The CDR3 has 13 residues. Germline CDR1 and CDR2: MNHEY and SVGEGT. Trimming stripped 2 bases from V and 7 bases from J, with 12 bases between. CDR3 in DNA: TGTGCCAGCAGTTACGAGGTGAGCAATGAGCAGTACTTC. Protein product: CASSYEVSNEQYF.

About this clonotype: A read error may explain this, as a much larger clone is one base away. This chain connects TRBV7-9 to TRBJ1-2; 10 nucleotides line up with TRBD1. V shed 7 bases, J shed 12 bases, and the junction held 14 bases outside the gene matches. This CDR3 region has 14 residues. The germline V gene has CDR1 SEHNR and CDR2 FQNEAQ (reference sequence). Written as DNA, the CDR3 is TGTGCCAGCAACCTGGGACAGGGGATCCGCGGCCACACCTTC. Its translation is CASNLGQGIRGHTF.

This chain links TRBV20-1 with TRBJ2-5, with 7 positions matching TRBD1. The germline gives CDR1 DFQATT, CDR2 SNEGSKA (reference sequence). Trimming removed 1 base from V and 5 bases from J; junction bases left unmatched: 13. There are 16 residues in the CDR3. CDR3 DNA: TGCAGTGCTAGAGTCTACAGGGGCCGTCGGTTGGAGACCCAGTACTTC. Protein: CSARVYRGRRLETQYF.

This clonotype has a handful of counts. The chain uses TRBV7-2 and TRBJ2-1, with D perhaps TRBD2 (7 bases). The germline V gene encodes CDR1 SGHTA and CDR2 FQGNSA. This CDR3 spans 17 amino acids. Trimming shortened V by 0 bases and J by 0 bases, and 12 bases separated the two germline ends. The CDR3 protein is CASSLAGGASSYNEQFF. In nucleotides, the CDR3 is TGTGCCAGCAGCTTAGCTGGGGGGGCTAGCTCCTACAATGAGCAGTTCTTC.